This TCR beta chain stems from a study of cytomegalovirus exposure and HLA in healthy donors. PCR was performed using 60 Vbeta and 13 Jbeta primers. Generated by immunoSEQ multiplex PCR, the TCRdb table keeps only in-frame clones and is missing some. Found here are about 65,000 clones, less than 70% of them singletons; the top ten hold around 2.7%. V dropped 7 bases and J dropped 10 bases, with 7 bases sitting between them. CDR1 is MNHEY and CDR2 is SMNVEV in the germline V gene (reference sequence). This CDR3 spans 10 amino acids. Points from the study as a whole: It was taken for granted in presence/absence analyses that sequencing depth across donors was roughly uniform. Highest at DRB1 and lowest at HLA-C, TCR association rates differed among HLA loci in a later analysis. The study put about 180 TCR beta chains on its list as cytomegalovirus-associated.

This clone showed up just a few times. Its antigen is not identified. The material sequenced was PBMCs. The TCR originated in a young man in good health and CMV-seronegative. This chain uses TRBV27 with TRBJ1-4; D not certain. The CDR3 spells CASNAGKLFF. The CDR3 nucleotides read TGTGCCAGCAACGCGGGAAAACTGTTTTTT.